This TCR beta chain emerged from a study of early T cells in non-severe SARS-CoV-2 infection. About the research overall: Bulk RNA taken from unsorted whole blood was sequenced, leaving chains unpaired. Study results and caveats: Anti-spike CD8 responses were favored in VDJdb matching, and private and CD4 specificities were missed.

As part of library construction, unique molecular identifiers were attached to individual cDNA molecules. TCRdb re-called the 5' RACE reads with MiXCR, one entry per CDR3 protein. Here the sample spans 50,000 to 65,000 distinct CDR3 sequences, approximately 12% being singletons. CDR1 and CDR2 from the germline V gene are MNHNS and SASEGT. The CDR3 has 14 amino acids. V was pared by 0 bases and J by 0 bases, with 6 bases between. This clonotype was observed a handful of times. What it binds is not known. The sample consisted of whole blood. The source is an adult who was a healthcare worker with PCR-confirmed SARS-CoV-2 infection or an uninfected control (not recorded which). The chain carries TRBV6-1 and TRBJ2-7; no clear D gene. Written as DNA, the CDR3 is TGTGCCAGCAGTGAAGCTTCTGCCTCCTACGAGCAGTACTTC. Amino acid sequence: CASSEASASYEQYF.